Listed here are 11 T cell receptor beta chains from one sample, sequenced in a study of CD8 T cells in ankylosing spondylitis. TCRdb called the 5' RACE reads again in MiXCR, with one record for every CDR3 protein. The sample has over 600,000 distinct CDR3 sequences; 15% to 20% are singletons. These receptors are not linked to any known antigen. Overall study findings and caveats: Within ankylosing spondylitis blood, a TCR beta motif made up of seven to nine highly homologous variants appeared to be characteristic.

The sample consisted of blood, either unsorted or a sorted T cell fraction (not recorded which). The source is a male donor with ankylosing spondylitis.

This clonotype was detected a few times. CDR3 nucleotides: TGTGCCAGCACCTACCGGGACAGGGGCCTCGACACTGAAGCTTTCTTT. It specifies CASTYRDRGLDTEAFF. V gene TRBV6-2 or TRBV6-3 combines with J gene TRBJ1-1; 10 bases agree with TRBD1. CDR3 length equals 16 residues. Trimming removed 7 bases from V and 3 bases from J; junction bases left unmatched: 11. In germline, CDR1 is MNHEY, CDR2 SVGEGT.

The chain is built from TRBV2 and TRBJ2-5; D might be TRBD1 (5 bases). This CDR3 is 14 amino acids long. Trimming pared 4 bases from V and 5 bases from J, leaving 14 bases between. From germline, CDR1 is SNHLY and CDR2 FYNNEI. The CDR3 nucleotides are TGTGCCAGCAGTGGTGGGGCAGGGATCGAGACCCAGTACTTC. This translates into CASSGGAGIETQYF.

This sequence joins TRBV7-3 and TRBJ2-1; 11 bases align to TRBD2. This CDR3 contains 13 residues. V was clipped by 1 base and J by 15 bases; unmatched bases: 5. Germline lookup yields CDR1 SGHTA and CDR2 FQGTGA. CDR3 in DNA: TGTGCCAGCAGCTTAAAACTAGCGGGAGATCTGTTCTTC. The encoded protein is CASSLKLAGDLFF. Full variable domain (missing parts from reference TRBV7-3 and TRBJ2-1): GAGVSQTPSNKVTEKGKYVELRCDPISGHTALYWYRQSLGQGPEFLIYFQGTGAADDSGLPNDRFFAVRPEGSVSTLKIQRTERGDSAVYLCASSLKLAGDLFFGPGTRLTVL.

This clonotype was found a few times. The chain is built from TRBV29-1 and TRBJ2-7; 9 bases line up with TRBD2. Trimming at V came to 5 bases and at J to 1 base, leaving 0 bases not matched to a gene. The length of the CDR3 is 12 residues. The germline V gene encodes CDR1 SQVTM and CDR2 ANQGSEA. The CDR3 DNA reads TGCAGCGTTCTAGCGGGGTCCTACGAGCAGTACTTC. Protein: CSVLAGSYEQYF.

The chain uses TRBV4-1 and TRBJ2-3; TRBD2 agrees at 11 bases. Per the germline V gene, CDR1 is MGHRA and CDR2 is YSYEKL. CDR3 size: 16 residues. Trimming took 3 bases from V and 0 from J; bases not matched to a gene: 2. The CDR3 sequence is CASSQRTSGSTDTQYF. CDR3 bases: TGCGCCAGCAGCCAGCGGACTAGCGGGAGCACAGATACGCAGTATTTT.

This clonotype occurred once. This chain links TRBV7-9 with TRBJ2-3; 9 nucleotides line up with TRBD1. This CDR3 is 16 amino acids long. Germline CDR1 is SEHNR and CDR2 is FQNEAQ (reference sequence). The V segment lost 4 bases and the J segment 2 bases; nucleotides outside the gene matches: 7. The CDR3: CASSSNWDRATDTQYF. The CDR3 coding sequence is TGTGCCAGCAGCTCAAACTGGGACAGGGCCACAGATACGCAGTATTTT. The variable domain in full, completed from reference TRBV7-9 and TRBJ2-3, reads DTGVSQNPRHKITKRGQNVTFRCDPISEHNRLYWYRQTLGQGPEFLTYFQNEAQLEKSRLLSDRFSAERPKGSFSTLEIQRTEQGDSAMYLCASSSNWDRATDTQYFGPGTRLTVL.

The J gene is TRBJ1-5, the V gene TRBV15; no reliable D call. The CDR3 is 12 residues long. Germline lookup yields CDR1 LNHNV and CDR2 YYDKDF (reference sequence). Trimming took off 4 bases at V and 7 bases at J, with 8 bases between the two ends. The chain's CDR3 is CATSIGSQPQHF. Here the CDR3 DNA reads TGTGCCACCAGCATCGGATCGCAGCCCCAGCATTTT.

V and J are TRBV11-2 and TRBJ2-3; 7 positions agree with TRBD2. V shed 1 base, J shed 2 bases, and the junction held 6 bases outside the gene matches. This CDR3 region has 16 residues. Looked up from germline, CDR1 is SGHAT and CDR2 is FQNNGV. The CDR3, as DNA: TGTGCCAGCAGCTTAGCGGTAGCGGGTAACACAGATACGCAGTATTTT. This codes for CASSLAVAGNTDTQYF.

This clonotype occurred a few times. The chain joins TRBV6-1 to TRBJ2-1, with 8 nucleotides matching TRBD2. This CDR3 contains 15 residues. V was pared by 6 bases and J by 5 bases, with 9 bases of the junction left unmatched. The germline gives CDR1 MNHNS, CDR2 SASEGT. This chain's CDR3 is CASRPTGLVNNEQFF. The DNA for the CDR3 is TGTGCCAGCAGACCCACGGGACTAGTTAACAATGAGCAGTTCTTC.

The chain combines TRBV11-2 with TRBJ2-7; TRBD1 agrees at 7 bases. CDR1 is SGHAT, CDR2 FQNNGV, per germline. The CDR3 covers 18 residues. The J segment lost 2 bases and the V segment lost 2 bases, leaving 15 bases of the junction unmatched. The CDR3 sequence: CASSLKPWGTDQAYEQYF. The CDR3, as DNA: TGTGCCAGCAGCTTAAAGCCTTGGGGGACAGACCAAGCCTACGAGCAGTACTTC.

The CDR3 bases are TGTGCCAGCAGCCCCCGGCTCTGGCTTGGCTACACCTTC. Residues: CASSPRLWLGYTF. V usage is TRBV12-3 or TRBV12-4 and J usage is TRBJ1-2; D unclear. This CDR3 is built from 13 residues. Deletions cut 6 bases from V and 7 bases from J, with 15 bases between.